A selection of T cell receptor beta chains follows, all from one sample in a study of blood T cell repertoires in COVID-19. Sequenced by immunoSEQ multiplex PCR; TCRdb stores in-frame clones only, minus some. The data contain hundreds of thousands of clones, 88% of them singletons. Sequenced: peripheral blood. The receptors derive from a woman in her twenties or thirties with COVID-19, enrolled during active disease. Both conserved end residues are part of each CDR3. The D gene is left open where the match is weak. The size entry is marked missing in some rows and otherwise reads once, few, many or a size class.

V gene	CDR3 length	J gene	D gene	clone size	CDR3 DNA	CDR3 protein
TRBV6-5	16	TRBJ1-2	-	once	TGTGCCAGCAGTTACAATCCACCGCCAGCTAACTATGGCTACACCTTC	CASSYNPPPANYGYTF
TRBV5-6	19	TRBJ2-3	TRBD2	-	TGTGCCAGCAGCTCGTTACTAGCGGGAGGGACCCTTAGCACAGATACGCAGTATTTT	CASSSLLAGGTLSTDTQYF
TRBV27	15	TRBJ2-6	-	-	TGTGCCAGCAGTTTAGTTCCCATTGGGGCCAACGTCCTGACTTTC	CASSLVPIGANVLTF
TRBV9	15	TRBJ1-4	TRBD1	-	TGTGCCAGCAGCGTAGCAGGGGGCGCGGGTGAAAAACTGTTTTTT	CASSVAGGAGEKLFF
TRBV30	15	TRBJ2-6	-	-	TGTGCCTGGAGTGTACACGGGTCTGGGGCCAACGTCCTGACTTTC	CAWSVHGSGANVLTF
TRBV7-3	16	TRBJ2-3	-	-	TGTGCCAGCAGCTTAAGTTCTAGGGGGTTGGGAGATACGCAGTATTTT	CASSLSSRGLGDTQYF
TRBV4-1	17	TRBJ2-1	TRBD2	-	TGCGCCAGCAGCCAAGACACTAGCGGGAGAGCGTACAATGAGCAGTTCTTC	CASSQDTSGRAYNEQFF
TRBV13	16	TRBJ2-7	TRBD2	-	TGTGCCAGCAGCTTCCTAGCGGGAGGTAGACCCTACGAGCAGTACTTC	CASSFLAGGRPYEQYF
TRBV4-1	15	TRBJ2-7	TRBD1	-	TGCGCCAGCAGAGCGGCGGGGACAGGGGGGTTCGAGCAGTACTTC	CASRAAGTGGFEQYF
TRBV30	14	TRBJ2-7	-	-	TGTGCCTGGAGGTCGGGTCAGGGATTCTACGAGCAGTACTTC	CAWRSGQGFYEQYF
TRBV29-1	14	TRBJ1-1	TRBD1	-	TGCAGCGGCCTGGGGGACAGCCAGAACACTGAAGCTTTCTTT	CSGLGDSQNTEAFF
TRBV19	16	TRBJ2-2	-	-	TGTGCCAGTAGCATTCTTCGTACAGGGAACACCGGGGAGCTGTTTTTT	CASSILRTGNTGELFF
TRBV20-1	13	TRBJ2-7	TRBD1	-	TGCAGTGCTAGTAGGGGACAGTTCTACGAGCAGTACTTC	CSASRGQFYEQYF
TRBV2	15	TRBJ1-5	-	-	TGTGCCAGCAGTGAATATGCAGGGATAAATCAGCCCCAGCATTTT	CASSEYAGINQPQHF
TRBV5-1	15	TRBJ2-7	-	-	TGCGCCAGCAGCCCCGACTTGGGGGGAGTCTACGAGCAGTACTTC	CASSPDLGGVYEQYF
TRBV6-2/TRBV6-3	16	TRBJ2-1	TRBD2	once	TGTGCCAGCAGTGGTAAACTAGCGGGAGGGCACAATGAGCAGTTCTTC	CASSGKLAGGHNEQFF
TRBV6-2/TRBV6-3	13	TRBJ1-1	TRBD1	-	TGTGCCAGCAGTTCCTACGGACAGGGAGCAGCTTTCTTT	CASSSYGQGAAFF
TRBV7-9	16	TRBJ1-3	-	-	TGTGCCAGCAGCCATACCAGTCAAAGCTCTGGAAACACCATATATTTT	CASSHTSQSSGNTIYF
TRBV6-5	14	TRBJ2-7	-	-	TGTGCCAGCAGTCCCCGGGAAACTAACTACGAGCAGTACTTC	CASSPRETNYEQYF
TRBV9	16	TRBJ1-2	TRBD1	-	TGTGCCAGCAGCGGCGGGACAGGGAAGTCAATGCATGGCTACACCTTC	CASSGGTGKSMHGYTF
TRBV9	14	TRBJ2-1	TRBD2	-	TGTGCCAGCAGCGCAGCGGGATTCTACAATGAGCAGTTCTTC	CASSAAGFYNEQFF
TRBV6-5	13	TRBJ1-2	-	few	TGTGCCAGCAGACTACACATTAACTATGGCTACACCTTC	CASRLHINYGYTF